A single sample is the source of the 2 T cell receptor beta chains below, sequenced in a study of a mutant IDH1 vaccine in newly diagnosed glioma. Time point: week 35, safety follow-up. Every single dose of the vaccine, 300 ug of mutant IDH1 20-mer peptide, came with topical imiquimod. Antigens for these TCRs are unknown. Assay: immunoSEQ multiplex PCR; the TCRdb copy retains only in-frame clones and omits some. The table shows around 32,000 clones, with 79% occurring only once. Sequencing was performed on PBMCs, taken from a glioma patient whose treatment included an IDH1 peptide vaccine. Receptors originate from a woman in her twenties or thirties with glioma. Some clones in this sample may be carry-over from other donors' samples.

The V gene is TRBV19, the J gene TRBJ2-3; 11 nucleotides line up with TRBD2. The CDR3 is 17 residues long. V lost 2 bases, J lost 4 bases, and 8 bases stayed unmatched. The germline V gene has CDR1 LNHDA and CDR2 SQIVND (reference sequence). The CDR3 sequence: CASSIRLAGGRADTQYF. DNA of the CDR3: TGTGCCAGTAGTATAAGGCTAGCGGGAGGTAGGGCAGATACGCAGTATTTT.

The V call is TRBV9, the J call TRBJ2-5; 8 bases are shared with TRBD1. Unmatched junction bases numbered 6, after V lost 4 bases and J lost 4 bases. The CDR3 is 14 amino acids. Germline loops: CDR1 SGDLS, CDR2 YYNGEE. The CDR3 sequence is CASSTRTGRETQYF. The CDR3 region has the DNA TGTGCCAGCAGCACCCGGACAGGGAGAGAGACCCAGTACTTC.